The present T cell receptor beta chain was sequenced within a study of radiation and T cells in renal cell carcinoma. Here immunoSEQ multiplex PCR was the method, and the copy in TCRdb shows in-frame clones only, minus some. The table shows 120,000 to 150,000 clones, with about 87% occurring only once. To note about this clone: As yet, its antigen is unknown.

Sample time point: baseline pretreatment blood. Treatment indicated: 15 Gy SBRT to primary tumor, nephrectomy 4 weeks later. After SBRT, blood was collected at 2 and 4 weeks, plus baseline. This renal cell carcinoma was of the clear cell type. Study-wide results and limits: Top tumor clonotypes rose in blood 2 weeks post-radiation, then contracted.

CDR3 length equals 16 residues. Germline CDR1 and CDR2: SGHKS and YYEKEE (reference sequence). Trimming cost V 1 base and J 6 bases; bases outside gene matches: 8. The TCR comes from a woman between 70 and 85 years old with renal cell carcinoma. Here the sequenced sample was blood, taken from a patient whose treatment included radiotherapy and nephrectomy. This chain connects TRBV5-5 to TRBJ2-2; 8 positions match TRBD1. The CDR3 here is CASSLPGQGSSGELFF. The CDR3 DNA sequence: TGTGCCAGCAGCTTGCCCGGACAGGGTTCGTCCGGGGAGCTGTTTTTT.